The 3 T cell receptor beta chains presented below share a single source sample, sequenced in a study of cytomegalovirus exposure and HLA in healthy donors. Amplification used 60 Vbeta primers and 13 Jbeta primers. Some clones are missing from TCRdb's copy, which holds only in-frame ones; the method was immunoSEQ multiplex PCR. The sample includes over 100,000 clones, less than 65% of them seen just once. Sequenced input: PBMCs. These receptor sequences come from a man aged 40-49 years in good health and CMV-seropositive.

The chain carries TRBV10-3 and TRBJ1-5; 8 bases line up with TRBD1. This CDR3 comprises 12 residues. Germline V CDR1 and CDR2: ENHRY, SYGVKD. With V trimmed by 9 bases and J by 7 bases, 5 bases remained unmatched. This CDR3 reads CAIGQGDQPQHF. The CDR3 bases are TGTGCCATTGGACAGGGAGACCAGCCCCAGCATTTT.

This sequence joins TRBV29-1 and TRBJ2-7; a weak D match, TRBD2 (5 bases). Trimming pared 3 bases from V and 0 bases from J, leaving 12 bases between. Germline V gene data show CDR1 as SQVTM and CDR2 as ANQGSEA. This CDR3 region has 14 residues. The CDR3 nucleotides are TGCAGCGTTGAGCCGGGATCAAACTCCTACGAGCAGTACTTC. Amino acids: CSVEPGSNSYEQYF.

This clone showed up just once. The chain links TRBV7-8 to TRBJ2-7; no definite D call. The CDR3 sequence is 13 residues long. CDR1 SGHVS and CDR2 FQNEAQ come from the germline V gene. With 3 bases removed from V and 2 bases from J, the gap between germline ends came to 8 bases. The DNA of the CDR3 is TGTGCCAGCAGCTTTGAGAGAGCCTACGAGCAGTACTTC. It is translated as CASSFERAYEQYF.